This T cell receptor beta chain was sequenced during a study of blood T cell repertoires in COVID-19. Turning to the study itself: Samples of COVID-19 (acute and convalescent) were obtained from the United States, Italy and Spain. PBMCs, B-cell-depleted T cells, or T cells provided the cDNA or gDNA that made up the material.

In the source study's methods: Amplification from reference gene primers served as the basis for estimated nucleated cell counts. Profiled with immunoSEQ multiplex PCR; TCRdb holds only in-frame clones, not every one. V and J calls and clone size are those listed in that table; D and trimming were worked out from the DNA. The table has more than 45,000 clones, more than 75% seen once. Deletions cut 4 bases from V and 4 bases from J, with 11 bases between. Germline lookup yields CDR1 SEHNR and CDR2 FQNEAQ (reference sequence). The CDR3 loop spans 15 amino acids. The sequence came from a woman between 55 and 75 years old with acute or convalescent COVID-19. Sequencing was done on a sample of peripheral blood. The chain is built from TRBV7-9 and TRBJ2-6; D gene uncertain. The DNA for the CDR3 is TGTGCCAGCAGCTCTTCCGAGTCCGGGGCCAACGTCCTGACTTTC. Amino acid sequence: CASSSSESGANVLTF.